These 22 T cell receptor beta chains were sequenced from one sample in a study of T and B cells in COVID-19 patients. Multiplex PCR with BIOMED2 TRB-A/B primer pools amplified TRB rearrangements. One entry per CDR3 protein results from TCRdb running MiXCR on the multiplex PCR reads. The sample lists roughly 11,000 distinct CDR3 sequences, approximately 29% occurring once. Each TRB amplification used about 250-550 ng of genomic DNA from blood. Material for sequencing was blood. The receptors come from a human donor who had recovered from COVID-19.

The rearrangement links TRBV28 to TRBJ2-3; D unclear. Deletions cut 3 bases from V and 2 bases from J, with 6 bases between. Germline assignment: CDR1 MDHEN and CDR2 SYDVKM. The CDR3 is 13 residues long. CDR3 sequence: CASSFRFTDTQYF. In DNA form, the CDR3 reads TGTGCCAGCAGTTTCCGGTTCACAGATACGCAGTATTTT.

V usage is TRBV12-3 or TRBV12-4 and J usage is TRBJ1-3; D may be TRBD1 (5 bases). CDR3 length: 12 residues. V was trimmed by 6 bases and J by 8 bases, leaving 11 bases between them. CDR3 region: CASSPVGDTIYF. The CDR3 nucleotides read TGTGCCAGCAGCCCCGTAGGGGACACCATATATTTT.

This clonotype turned up a few times. V gene TRBV12-3 or TRBV12-4 combines with J gene TRBJ2-3; tentative D call: TRBD2 (6 bases). The CDR3 extends over 13 amino acids. The ends were cut back, 6 bases at V and 12 bases at J, with 19 bases in the middle. CDR3 in amino acids: CASRLGTFLGQYF. CDR3 nucleotide sequence: TGTGCCAGCAGGCTTGGGACTTTCCTAGGACAGTATTTT.

The chain is built from TRBV6-1 and TRBJ1-6; TRBD1 might be the D (6 bases). The CDR3 covers 14 residues. Trimming pared 8 bases from V and 0 bases from J, leaving 8 bases between. Germline V gene lookup returns CDR1 MNHNS and CDR2 SASEGT. Here the CDR3 reads CASGQSSYNSPLHF. CDR3 sequence (DNA): TGTGCCAGCGGACAGAGCTCCTATAATTCACCCCTCCACTTT.

The table lists this clonotype with many counts. The chain couples TRBV6-2 or TRBV6-3 to TRBJ2-2, with D uncertain. Per germline, CDR1 MNHEY and CDR2 SVGEGT. CDR3 size: 14 residues. Trimming shortened V by 3 bases and J by 5 bases, and 10 bases separated the two germline ends. The CDR3 coding sequence is TGTGCCAGCAGTTATCGGTTGCAGACCGGGGAGCTGTTTTTT. It specifies CASSYRLQTGELFF.

By share of the sample, this clonotype is medium-sized. The chain links TRBV11-1 to TRBJ1-2; 8 bases map to TRBD1. Losses at the gene ends were 4 bases for V and 8 bases for J; bases not matched to a gene: 3. This CDR3 spans 12 amino acids. Germline-derived CDR1 and CDR2 are SGHAT and FQDESV (reference sequence). The CDR3 spells CASSWDRKGYTF. Here the CDR3 DNA reads TGTGCCAGCAGCTGGGACAGGAAGGGCTACACCTTC.

V gene TRBV6-2 or TRBV6-3 combines with J gene TRBJ1-2; 7 nucleotides align to TRBD1. The CDR3 has 15 residues. From germline, CDR1 is MNHEY and CDR2 SVGEGT. With 5 bases clipped from V and 2 bases from J, the junction kept 8 bases outside the gene matches. The CDR3 DNA is TGTGCCAGCAGTACTCGGACAGGCCTAAACTATGGCTACACCTTC. It is translated as CASSTRTGLNYGYTF.

This clonotype was detected ten times or more. The chain employs TRBV5-6 and TRBJ2-6; the D is unclear. The CDR3 length is 16 residues. The V end was cut by 4 bases, the J end by 0 bases, with 11 bases between. CDR1 SGHDT and CDR2 YYEEEE come from the germline V gene. The CDR3 DNA is TGTGCCAGCAGCCCCGACCCTAACTCTGGGGCCAACGTCCTGACTTTC. The encoded protein is CASSPDPNSGANVLTF.

This clonotype turned up a few times. The rearrangement links TRBV11-3 to TRBJ2-3; perhaps TRBD1 as D (5 bases). The germline CDR1 and CDR2 sequences are SGHNT and YENEEA. This CDR3 has 16 amino acids. The V and J ends lost 3 bases and 5 bases respectively, with 18 bases between them. The DNA of the CDR3 is TGTGCCAGCAGCTTTATGGGCTCTCATCAGGGAGATACGCAGTATTTT. This encodes CASSFMGSHQGDTQYF.

By sample fraction, this clonotype is medium-sized. V and J are TRBV19 and TRBJ2-1, with D maybe TRBD2 (5 bases). Germline CDR1 is LNHDA and CDR2 is SQIVND (reference sequence). The CDR3 extends over 13 amino acids. Trimming stripped 6 bases from V and 9 bases from J, with 15 bases between. The CDR3 here is CASSHFRTPEQFF. The CDR3 nucleotides read TGTGCCAGTAGCCACTTTCGGACTCCTGAGCAGTTCTTC.

This clonotype came up many times. The rearrangement joins TRBV6-1 to TRBJ2-2; TRBD2 agrees at 9 bases. V was pared by 3 bases and J by 6 bases, with 5 bases of the junction left unmatched. Germline values: CDR1 MNHNS, CDR2 SASEGT. The CDR3 is 15 residues long. The CDR3, as DNA: TGTGCCAGCAGTGACCTAGCGGGATATGCCGGGGAGCTGTTTTTT. Protein sequence: CASSDLAGYAGELFF.

This clonotype is labeled medium-sized. The rearrangement links TRBV19 to TRBJ2-3, with D unclear. Trimming pared 6 bases from V and 2 bases from J, leaving 15 bases between. The germline gives CDR1 LNHDA, CDR2 SQIVND (reference sequence). This CDR3 has 15 amino acids. CDR3 sequence reads: CASRIQPGPTDTQYF. For the CDR3, the DNA is TGTGCCAGTAGGATACAACCGGGCCCCACAGATACGCAGTATTTT.

CDR3 sequence reads: CSARSSGNTGELFF. The CDR3 coding sequence is TGCAGTGCTAGGTCCAGCGGGAACACCGGGGAGCTGTTTTTT. The rearrangement links TRBV20-1 to TRBJ2-2; D perhaps matches TRBD2 (5 bases). The CDR3 spans 14 residues. The V and J ends lost 3 bases and 1 base respectively, with 9 bases between them. The germline CDR1 and CDR2 sequences are DFQATT and SNEGSKA (reference sequence).

This clonotype was detected only a few times. This chain uses TRBV6-5 with TRBJ1-2; 10 bases are a match to TRBD1. V gave up 5 bases and J gave up 7 bases; unmatched junction bases: 4. CDR1 is MNHEY, CDR2 SVGAGI, per germline. The CDR3 runs to 13 residues. In DNA, the CDR3 is TGTGCCAGCAGTGACAGGGGGCGGAGTGGCTACACCTTC. Amino acid sequence: CASSDRGRSGYTF.

The rearrangement joins TRBV5-6 to TRBJ1-6; 10 nucleotides line up with TRBD1. V shed 2 bases and J 8 bases; nucleotides not matched to a gene: 4. Germline CDR1 reads SGHDT; CDR2 reads YYEEEE. The CDR3 extends over 15 amino acids. The CDR3 here is CASSFGTGEHSPLHF. As DNA, the CDR3 is TGTGCCAGCAGCTTTGGGACAGGGGAACATTCACCCCTCCACTTT.

The chain carries TRBV7-9 and TRBJ2-6; D call uncertain. Germline CDR1 is SEHNR and CDR2 is FQNEAQ (reference sequence). This CDR3 is 13 amino acids long. V lost 5 bases and J 2 bases, leaving 4 bases between the germline ends. The CDR3 region has the DNA TGTGCCAGCAGCCTCGCTGGGGCCAACGTCCTGACTTTC. Protein: CASSLAGANVLTF.

This clonotype was recorded many times. J is TRBJ2-5 and V is TRBV15; 9 positions match TRBD1. CDR3 length equals 15 residues. Germline V gene sequence: CDR1 LNHNV, CDR2 YYDKDF (reference sequence). V dropped 1 base and J dropped 5; count of bases not matched to a gene: 5. Here the CDR3 reads CATSRAQGALETQYF. In nucleotides, the CDR3 is TGTGCCACCAGCAGAGCACAGGGGGCTCTGGAGACCCAGTACTTC.

This clonotype was counted a single time. This chain connects TRBV24-1 to TRBJ2-6; TRBD1 agrees at 8 bases. The length of the CDR3 is 17 residues. Looked up from germline, CDR1 is KGHDR and CDR2 is SFDVKD. The ends lost 5 bases at V and 2 bases at J; junction bases unmatched: 7. The CDR3 here is CATSGRDRSTGANVLTF. The CDR3, as DNA: TGTGCCACCAGTGGCCGGGACAGGTCGACTGGGGCCAACGTCCTGACTTTC.

CDR3 in amino acids: CAHVGPPDEKLFF. CDR3 nucleotides: TGTGCCCACGTGGGGCCCCCCGATGAAAAACTGTTTTTT. V is TRBV30 and J is TRBJ1-4; possibly TRBD1 for D (5 bases). This CDR3 has 13 residues. CDR1 is GTSNPN, CDR2 SVGIG, per germline (reference sequence). The ends were cut back, 8 bases at V and 6 bases at J, with 16 bases in the middle.

This clonotype counts as medium-sized (0.01 to 0.1%). This CDR3 is CATASGSVYNEQFF. The CDR3 bases are TGTGCCACCGCATCGGGTAGCGTCTACAATGAGCAGTTCTTC. This chain uses TRBV27 with TRBJ2-1; perhaps TRBD2 as D (5 bases). The CDR3 loop spans 14 amino acids. V dropped 10 bases and J dropped 3 bases, with 16 bases sitting between them. Looked up from germline, CDR1 is MNHEY and CDR2 is SMNVEV (reference sequence).

This clonotype was found a few times. This sequence joins TRBV6-2 or TRBV6-3 and TRBJ2-7; 8 nucleotides line up with TRBD2. The CDR3 totals 15 residues. Losses at the gene ends were 6 bases for V and 0 bases for J; bases not matched to a gene: 7. Germline CDR1 MNHEY, CDR2 SVGEGT. The CDR3 DNA follows: TGTGCCAGCAGGCAGGGGCTAGCGGGCTCCTACGAGCAGTACTTC. The encoded protein is CASRQGLAGSYEQYF.

This clonotype was seen more than once but under ten times. The J gene is TRBJ1-5, the V gene TRBV6-1, with 8 bases that match TRBD1. Germline values: CDR1 MNHNS, CDR2 SASEGT. The CDR3 runs 13 residues. Losses at the gene ends were 4 bases for V and 5 bases for J; bases not matched to a gene: 1. CDR3 DNA: TGTGCCAGCAGTGGACAGGGGCATCAGCCCCAGCATTTT. Translated: CASSGQGHQPQHF.